Below, 4 T cell receptor beta chains from the same sample are listed, as sequenced in a study of T-cell memory formation after mild COVID-19. TCRdb processed the 5' RACE reads anew with MiXCR; each CDR3 protein has one entry. This sample has under 450,000 distinct CDR3 sequences; more than 20% occur once, and the top ten carry around 13%. Sequenced input: PBMCs or a T cell subset sorted from them (not recorded which). The receptor set was obtained from an adult woman who had mild COVID-19 (a few samples of this study predate the infection). Cell type and time point are not known.

V and J are TRBV5-1 and TRBJ2-7; 7 nucleotides line up with TRBD1. The germline V gene has CDR1 SGHRS and CDR2 YFSETQ. Germline trimming cut 4 bases from V and 2 bases from J; bases unmatched to any gene: 9. The CDR3 spans 15 residues. For the CDR3, the DNA is TGCGCCAGCAGCGGCGATCCGACAGGGCCCTACGAGCAGTACTTC. Translated: CASSGDPTGPYEQYF.

The V call is TRBV12-3 or TRBV12-4, the J call TRBJ2-7; possible D gene TRBD2, 5 bases. Trimming left V 7 bases short and J 3 bases short, with 13 bases between. This CDR3 is built from 13 residues. This chain's CDR3 is CASNRNEGYEQYF. Written as DNA, the CDR3 is TGTGCCAGCAACCGAAATGAGGGCTACGAGCAGTACTTC.

The V gene is TRBV27, the J gene TRBJ2-3, with D perhaps matching TRBD1 (5 bases). This CDR3 is 16 amino acids long. Trimming removed 3 bases from V and 1 base from J, with 14 bases in between. The germline gives CDR1 MNHEY, CDR2 SMNVEV (reference sequence). The CDR3 loop is CASSLTGATGTDTQYF. The CDR3 nucleotides are TGTGCCAGCAGTTTGACTGGGGCCACGGGCACAGATACGCAGTATTTT.

This chain connects TRBV27 to TRBJ1-2; TRBD1 is a possible D gene (5 bases). Trimming pared 6 bases from V and 7 bases from J, leaving 18 bases between. The V gene's germline CDR1 is MNHEY and CDR2 SMNVEV (reference sequence). This CDR3 is 14 amino acids long. The CDR3 spells CASRGGAASGGYTF. The DNA of the CDR3 is TGTGCCAGCAGGGGGGGTGCGGCCTCGGGTGGCTACACCTTC.